The next 15 T cell receptor beta chains were all read from a single sample in a study of regulatory T cells in long-lasting Graves disease (dated by TCRdb to 2020 to 2022). According to the study, the label for this sample's time point signals: newly diagnosed GD, antithyroid drugs for less than 3 months. For both TCR sequencing and RNA sequencing, RNA was extracted from PBMCs using TRIzol. Libraries were built with multiplex PCR. Instrument used: Illumina HiSeq 4000. To build TCR beta libraries, CDR3 regions were amplified by Arm-PCR using iRepertoire HTBI primers. The public reads were reprocessed in TCRdb via fastp at Q25 and MiXCR, keeping in-frame beta chains. Entries are consolidated by CDR3 protein sequence, retaining the most common genes and DNA. The sample table shows about 500,000 distinct CDR3 sequences, and about 12% are seen once. The ten largest clones take up 7.5% to 9% of the sample.

This sample was also put to use in a study of T cells in Graves' hyperthyroidism and ophthalmopathy.

Specimen: peripheral blood mononuclear cells (PBMCs), collected at new diagnosis, from a patient treated with antithyroid drugs. Receptor source: a woman aged 30 to 39 with Graves disease. Donor details come from another sample of the same person, matched by shared clones.

The rearrangement joins TRBV2 to TRBJ2-3; a possible D gene is TRBD1 (6 bases). Germline-derived CDR1 and CDR2 are SNHLY and FYNNEI. The length of the CDR3 is 15 residues. Trimming left V 7 bases short and J 2 bases short, with 16 bases between. The CDR3 coding sequence is TGTGCCAGCACCGAACAGGGTGGGGTCACAGATACGCAGTATTTT. Translation gives CASTEQGGVTDTQYF.

This clonotype has more than one count but fewer than ten. The CDR3 reads CASSPLSQGSSYNEQFF. CDR3 bases: TGTGCCAGCAGCCCCCTGTCACAGGGGAGCTCCTACAATGAGCAGTTCTTC. The genes are TRBV6-2 or TRBV6-3 and TRBJ2-1, with 7 nucleotides matching TRBD1. Germline CDR1 and CDR2: MNHEY and SVGEGT. V trimming: 6 bases; J trimming: 0 bases; junction bases outside the gene matches: 11. CDR3 size: 17 residues.

This clonotype was detected only a few times. The genes are TRBV19 and TRBJ1-2, with a tentative D call TRBD1 (6 bases). This CDR3 contains 14 residues. From germline, CDR1 is LNHDA and CDR2 SQIVND (reference sequence). V was trimmed by 0 bases and J by 4 bases, leaving 9 bases between them. CDR3 region: CASSIEQGPYGYTF. The CDR3 bases are TGTGCCAGTAGTATAGAACAGGGACCCTATGGCTACACCTTC.

Ten or more counts support this clonotype. V is TRBV11-3 and J is TRBJ1-3; D is uncertain. The CDR3 is 15 residues long. Trimming cost V 5 bases and J 4 bases, with 15 bases left between them. Germline values: CDR1 SGHNT, CDR2 YENEEA. CDR3 sequence reads: CASSHRVVSGNTIYF. CDR3 DNA sequence: TGTGCCAGCAGCCACCGGGTAGTTTCAGGAAACACCATATATTTT.

This clonotype was recorded many times. The chain is built from TRBV15 and TRBJ1-1, with 9 bases matching TRBD1. CDR3 size: 15 residues. V dropped 5 bases and J dropped 5; count of bases not matched to a gene: 9. Germline loops: CDR1 LNHNV, CDR2 YYDKDF (reference sequence). The CDR3 DNA sequence: TGTGCCACCAGCCGAAACAGGGGGCGAGGTACTGAAGCTTTCTTT. Encoded protein: CATSRNRGRGTEAFF.

With regard to this clonotype: This likely came from a read error, as a far larger clone is one base away. The J gene is TRBJ2-7, the V gene TRBV2; 7 bases fit TRBD2. V lost 5 bases and J lost 6; bases outside the gene matches: 10. Per the germline V gene, CDR1 is SNHLY and CDR2 is FYNNEI. The CDR3 has 14 amino acids. The CDR3, as DNA: TGTGCCAGCAGTTGGGGGGGGGGTACCTGCGAGCAGTACTTC. Translated, it gives CASSWGGGTCEQYF.

There are many counts of this clonotype. The J gene is TRBJ1-2, the V gene TRBV7-2, with 7 bases lining up with TRBD1. The V segment lost 5 bases and the J segment 1 base; nucleotides outside the gene matches: 4. The V gene's germline CDR1 is SGHTA and CDR2 FQGNSA. CDR3 size: 14 residues. The CDR3 nucleotides read TGTGCCAGCAGCCCCGACAGGGTTAACTATGGCTACACCTTC. Protein product: CASSPDRVNYGYTF.

This clonotype was recorded at least ten times. V and J are TRBV2 and TRBJ2-3; 8 bases align to TRBD2. Germline-derived CDR1 and CDR2 are SNHLY and FYNNEI. V lost 4 bases and J lost 3; bases outside the gene matches: 3. The CDR3 loop spans 14 amino acids. The CDR3 DNA follows: TGTGCCAGCAGTGTTCCTAGCGGGACAGATACGCAGTATTTT. This translates into CASSVPSGTDTQYF.

This clonotype came up many times. This chain uses TRBV24-1 with TRBJ2-1; no firm D call. This CDR3 spans 14 amino acids. V dropped 5 bases and J dropped 5 bases, with 12 bases sitting between them. Germline V lookup: CDR1 KGHDR, CDR2 SFDVKD. CDR3: CATSASTANNEQFF. The DNA for the CDR3 is TGTGCCACCAGTGCAAGTACAGCTAACAATGAGCAGTTCTTC.

Many counts were recorded for this clonotype. V gene TRBV18 combines with J gene TRBJ2-4; no clear D gene. This CDR3 is built from 12 residues. Germline CDR1 is KGHSH and CDR2 is LQKENI. The V end lost 3 bases, the J end lost 6 bases, and 6 bases lay between the germline ends. CDR3 region: CASSPDGNIQYF. The DNA for the CDR3 is TGTGCCAGCTCACCGGACGGAAACATTCAGTACTTC.

Many counts were recorded for this clonotype. V gene TRBV28 combines with J gene TRBJ2-7; the match to TRBD2 covers 8 bases. J gave up 3 bases and V 1 base, and 5 bases lay outside the gene matches. Looked up from germline, CDR1 is MDHEN and CDR2 is SYDVKM. The CDR3 has 15 residues. CDR3 nucleotides: TGTGCCAGCAGTTTATTAACTAGCGGCCTCTACGAGCAGTACTTC. Translated, it gives CASSLLTSGLYEQYF.

In this sample, this clonotype turned up many times. V gene TRBV20-1 combines with J gene TRBJ2-7; the match to TRBD2 covers 8 bases. Germline lookup yields CDR1 DFQATT and CDR2 SNEGSKA (reference sequence). The CDR3 length is 14 residues. Trimming removed 1 base from V and 6 bases from J; junction bases left unmatched: 8. CDR3 residues: CSARVAGKLSEQYF. The CDR3 nucleotides are TGCAGTGCTAGAGTAGCGGGAAAGTTGTCCGAGCAGTACTTC.

This clonotype was observed at least ten times. This sequence joins TRBV5-1 and TRBJ1-5; D gene ambiguous. The CDR3 extends over 13 amino acids. V lost 0 bases and J 10 bases, leaving 11 bases between the germline ends. Germline values: CDR1 SGHRS, CDR2 YFSETQ. CDR3 DNA sequence: TGCGCCAGCAGCTTGGGAACCGGTTACCCCCAGCATTTT. Protein sequence: CASSLGTGYPQHF.

Of note for this clonotype: A much larger clone sits a single nucleotide away, making a read error possible. The chain couples TRBV12-3 or TRBV12-4 to TRBJ1-5, with TRBD1 identical over 8 bases. The CDR3 length is 14 residues. The CDR3 loop reads CVSSMTGGNQPQHF. The DNA for the CDR3 is TGTGTCAGCAGTATGACAGGGGGCAATCAGCCCCAGCATTTT.

In this sample, this clonotype turned up once. The gene calls are TRBV3-1 and TRBJ1-2, with 7 bases identical to TRBD1. Germline CDR1 is LGHDT and CDR2 is YNNKEL (reference sequence). With V trimmed by 4 bases and J by 2 bases, 4 bases remained unmatched. The CDR3 is made up of 14 amino acids. The CDR3 here is CASSPGQQNYGYTF. The CDR3 DNA reads as TGTGCCAGCAGCCCGGGACAGCAGAACTATGGCTACACCTTC.